A single sample gave rise to the 20 T cell receptor beta chains below, sequenced in a study of CD8 T cells in Susac syndrome. The RNA input was roughly 0.45 to 1 ug, and it was reverse transcribed with random hexamers. TCRdb ran MiXCR on the immunoSEQ multiplex PCR reads and lists one entry per CDR3 protein. The table includes around 23,000 distinct CDR3 sequences, 93% detected once. Material: CD8+ T cells from PBMCs. These receptors were collected from a human donor with Susac syndrome.

This clonotype was found once. This chain connects TRBV9 to TRBJ2-2; D unresolved. CDR1 and CDR2 (germline): SGDLS, YYNGEE. This CDR3 is built from 13 residues. Between the trimmed V and J ends, which lost 0 bases and 2 bases, there was a span of 2 bases. Here the CDR3 reads CASSVENTGELFF. The CDR3 nucleotides read TGTGCCAGCAGCGTAGAAAACACCGGGGAGCTGTTTTTT.

The J gene is TRBJ1-2, the V gene TRBV7-9; D uncertain. Trimming took off 1 base at V and 8 bases at J, with 17 bases between the two ends. Per the germline V gene, CDR1 is SEHNR and CDR2 is FQNEAQ (reference sequence). The CDR3 runs 15 residues. Here the CDR3 reads CASSLVTAAPGGYTF. The CDR3 bases are TGTGCCAGCAGCTTAGTCACAGCAGCCCCCGGAGGCTACACCTTC.

The sample holds one count of this clonotype. This chain uses TRBV7-2 with TRBJ2-1; TRBD2 aligns across 8 bases. The CDR3 runs to 16 residues. After removal of 1 base from V and 8 bases from J, the junction contained 10 bases not matched to a gene. Germline CDR1 and CDR2: SGHTA and FQGNSA. The CDR3 loop reads CASSLGSGLAIYEQFF. CDR3 sequence (DNA): TGTGCCAGCAGCTTAGGCTCTGGACTAGCAATCTATGAGCAGTTCTTC.

The chain is built from TRBV2 and TRBJ2-7, with D uncertain. V shed 3 bases and J shed 2 bases, with 14 bases lying between them. CDR1 SNHLY and CDR2 FYNNEI come from the germline V gene. The CDR3 runs 15 residues. The CDR3 protein is CASSESLDVTYEQYF. CDR3 bases: TGTGCCAGCAGTGAGAGTCTTGACGTAACCTACGAGCAGTACTTC.

The J gene is TRBJ2-7, the V gene TRBV7-2; 8 bases line up with TRBD1. Germline V gene sequence: CDR1 SGHTA, CDR2 FQGNSA. CDR3 size: 14 residues. V dropped 5 bases and J dropped 5; count of bases not matched to a gene: 8. CDR3 sequence (DNA): TGTGCCAGCAGCGACAGGGGTCTCACTCACGAGCAGTACTTC. Protein: CASSDRGLTHEQYF.

This clonotype has just one count. J is TRBJ1-1 and V is TRBV28; perhaps TRBD1 as D (5 bases). V lost 9 bases to trimming and J lost 2 bases, with 16 bases between them. The CDR3 is 14 amino acids. The germline V gene encodes CDR1 MDHEN and CDR2 SYDVKM. The CDR3 coding sequence is TGTGCCAGTCAACTTACAGGTATCAACACTGAAGCTTTCTTT. This gives the protein CASQLTGINTEAFF.

The chain joins TRBV4-3 to TRBJ2-5; D not certain. The length of the CDR3 is 13 residues. CDR1 is LGHNA and CDR2 is YSLEER in the germline V gene. The germline V and J ends were trimmed by 0 bases and 5 bases, with 7 bases remaining between them. CDR3 sequence: CASSQDLPETQYF. CDR3 nucleotides: TGCGCCAGCAGCCAAGATCTCCCCGAGACCCAGTACTTC.

The table lists this clonotype with a count of one. This chain links TRBV5-4 with TRBJ2-1; no firm D call. Germline V lookup: CDR1 SGHNT, CDR2 YYREEE (reference sequence). The germline V and J ends were trimmed by 3 bases and 2 bases, with 9 bases remaining between them. The CDR3 runs to 14 residues. This CDR3 reads CASSWAGTYNEQFF. DNA of the CDR3: TGTGCCAGCAGCTGGGCAGGCACCTACAATGAGCAGTTCTTC.

The chain employs TRBV28 and TRBJ2-3, with 8 nucleotides matching TRBD2. The ends lost 2 bases at V and 5 bases at J; junction bases unmatched: 3. Germline V gene data show CDR1 as MDHEN and CDR2 as SYDVKM. The CDR3 spans 14 residues. CDR3: CASSLGGGLDTQYF. The CDR3 DNA reads as TGTGCCAGCAGTTTAGGCGGGGGGTTAGATACGCAGTATTTT.

The CDR3, as DNA: TGCGCCAGCAGCGCGGACAGCTACGAGCAGTACTTC. Residues: CASSADSYEQYF. The genes are TRBV5-1 and TRBJ2-7; TRBD1 might be the D (6 bases). V lost 4 bases and J 3 bases, leaving 8 bases between the germline ends. From germline, CDR1 is SGHRS and CDR2 YFSETQ. The CDR3 has 12 residues.

This chain connects TRBV5-6 to TRBJ1-5; D is undetermined. V was cut by 4 bases and J by 0 bases, with 11 bases left in between. This CDR3 has 15 residues. Germline-derived CDR1 and CDR2 are SGHDT and YYEEEE. The CDR3 sequence is CASSHARVSNQPQHF. The CDR3 nucleotides are TGTGCCAGCAGCCATGCTAGGGTTAGCAATCAGCCCCAGCATTTT. Looking up the rest from reference TRBV5-6 and TRBJ1-5 gives the full variable domain: DAGVTQSPTHLIKTRGQQVTLRCSPKSGHDTVSWYQQALGQGPQFIFQYYEEEERQRGNFPDRFSGHQFPNYSSELNVNALLLGDSALYLCASSHARVSNQPQHFGDGTRLSIL.

V is TRBV7-9 and J is TRBJ1-1; a possible D gene is TRBD1 (6 bases). CDR3 size: 13 residues. Deletions cut 6 bases from V and 4 bases from J, with 12 bases between. The germline CDR1 and CDR2 sequences are SEHNR and FQNEAQ (reference sequence). The CDR3 DNA follows: TGTGCCAGCAGATACGGGGGCATCACTGAAGCTTTCTTT. It yields the protein CASRYGGITEAFF.

The rearrangement joins TRBV28 to TRBJ2-7; 7 bases match TRBD1. V gave up 6 bases and J gave up 5 bases; unmatched junction bases: 13. There are 15 residues in the CDR3. The germline gives CDR1 MDHEN, CDR2 SYDVKM. CDR3 sequence reads: CASSKVTGVIDEQYF. CDR3 nucleotides: TGTGCCAGCAGCAAGGTCACAGGGGTAATCGACGAGCAGTACTTC. Drawing the rest from reference TRBV28 and TRBJ2-7, the complete variable domain is DVKVTQSSRYLVKRTGEKVFLECVQDMDHENMFWYRQDPGLGLRLIYFSYDVKMKEKGDIPEGYSVSREKKERFSLILESASTNQTSMYLCASSKVTGVIDEQYFGPGTRLTVT.

V is TRBV7-3 and J is TRBJ1-1, with 8 bases matching TRBD1. This CDR3 region has 15 residues. From germline, CDR1 is SGHTA and CDR2 FQGTGA. The V and J ends lost 4 bases and 2 bases, in that order; junction bases with no gene match: 6. The DNA for the CDR3 is TGTGCCAGCAGCTCACAGGGGGGCCTAAACACTGAAGCTTTCTTT. It is translated as CASSSQGGLNTEAFF.

This clonotype was seen only once. The chain combines TRBV7-2 with TRBJ2-7; D possibly corresponds to TRBD2 (5 bases). The germline V gene has CDR1 SGHTA and CDR2 FQGNSA. V lost 1 base to trimming and J lost 4 bases, with 14 bases between them. CDR3 length: 15 amino acids. The CDR3, as DNA: TGTGCCAGCAGCTTAGTGGTCCGCACGGGATACGAGCAGTACTTC. Translating it yields CASSLVVRTGYEQYF.

The chain joins TRBV28 to TRBJ2-3; D is perhaps TRBD2 (6 bases). V lost 5 bases and J 4 bases, leaving 13 bases between the germline ends. Germline CDR1 and CDR2: MDHEN and SYDVKM. The CDR3 runs to 14 residues. Written as DNA, the CDR3 is TGTGCCAGCAGTCTTCCGGGGGTGGCAGATACGCAGTATTTT. Its protein product is CASSLPGVADTQYF. Complete variable domain (other parts from reference TRBV28 and TRBJ2-3): DVKVTQSSRYLVKRTGEKVFLECVQDMDHENMFWYRQDPGLGLRLIYFSYDVKMKEKGDIPEGYSVSREKKERFSLILESASTNQTSMYLCASSLPGVADTQYFGPGTRLTVL.

The rearrangement links TRBV7-2 to TRBJ2-7, with D perhaps matching TRBD1 or TRBD2 (6 bases each). The germline V gene encodes CDR1 SGHTA and CDR2 FQGNSA. V lost 2 bases and J lost 2, with 22 bases in between. The length of the CDR3 is 18 residues. CDR3 sequence: CASSLRGVTYQNPYEQYF. CDR3 DNA: TGTGCCAGCAGCTTAAGGGGGGTCACATACCAAAATCCCTACGAGCAGTACTTC.

The gene calls are TRBV7-3 and TRBJ2-1; D remains ambiguous. The CDR3 sequence is 13 residues long. V was cut by 1 base and J by 7 bases, with 8 bases left in between. Germline values: CDR1 SGHTA, CDR2 FQGTGA. CDR3 nucleotide sequence: TGTGCCAGCAGCTTAATTTTGGGGAATGAGCAGTTCTTC. Translating gives CASSLILGNEQFF.

This chain links TRBV7-9 with TRBJ2-5, with D unclear. This CDR3 is built from 16 residues. Trimming stripped 0 bases from V and 5 bases from J, with 16 bases between. CDR1 is SEHNR and CDR2 is FQNEAQ in the germline V gene (reference sequence). The CDR3 here is CASSLATTNAQETQYF. Written as DNA, the CDR3 is TGTGCCAGCAGCTTAGCGACAACCAATGCCCAGGAGACCCAGTACTTC.

The gene calls are TRBV6-6 and TRBJ1-3; D is unclear. The germline V and J ends were trimmed by 7 bases and 0 bases, with 10 bases remaining between them. The CDR3 is 14 amino acids. CDR1 MNHNY and CDR2 SVGAGI come from the germline V gene (reference sequence). The CDR3 here is CASTTGSSGNTIYF. CDR3 nucleotide sequence: TGTGCCAGCACCACGGGGAGCTCTGGAAACACCATATATTTT.